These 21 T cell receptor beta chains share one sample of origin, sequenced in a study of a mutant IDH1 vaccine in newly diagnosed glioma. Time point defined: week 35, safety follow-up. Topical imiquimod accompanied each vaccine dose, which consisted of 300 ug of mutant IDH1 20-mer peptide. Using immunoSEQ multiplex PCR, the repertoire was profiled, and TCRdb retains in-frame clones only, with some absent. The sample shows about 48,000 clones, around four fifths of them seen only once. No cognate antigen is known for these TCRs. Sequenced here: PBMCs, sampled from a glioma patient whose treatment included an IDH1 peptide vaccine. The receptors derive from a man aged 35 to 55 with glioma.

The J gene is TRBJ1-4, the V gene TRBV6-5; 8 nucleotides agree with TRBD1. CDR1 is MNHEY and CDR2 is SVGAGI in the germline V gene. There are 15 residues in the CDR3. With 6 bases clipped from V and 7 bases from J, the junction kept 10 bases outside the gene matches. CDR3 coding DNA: TGTGCCAGCAGGCGGACAGGGAGAGTTGGTGAAAAACTGTTTTTT. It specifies CASRRTGRVGEKLFF.

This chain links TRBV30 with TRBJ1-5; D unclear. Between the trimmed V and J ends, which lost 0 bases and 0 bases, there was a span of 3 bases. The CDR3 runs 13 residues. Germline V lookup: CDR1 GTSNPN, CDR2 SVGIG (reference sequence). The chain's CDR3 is CAWSVLSNQPQHF. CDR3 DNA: TGTGCCTGGAGTGTACTTAGCAATCAGCCCCAGCATTTT.

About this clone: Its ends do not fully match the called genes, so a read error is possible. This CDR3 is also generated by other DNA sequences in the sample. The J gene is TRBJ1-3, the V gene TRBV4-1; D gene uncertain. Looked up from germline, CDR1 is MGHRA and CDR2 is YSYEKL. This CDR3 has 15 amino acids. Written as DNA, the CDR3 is TGCGCCAGTAGCCAAGCAGATAGCTCTGGAAACACCATATATTTT. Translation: CASSQADSSGNTIYF.

The CDR3, as DNA: TGTGCCACCCTACCCGATGGGCGAGGCGCCTATGGCTACACCTTC. Amino acids: CATLPDGRGAYGYTF. The V call is TRBV2, the J call TRBJ1-2, with no clear D. CDR3 length: 15 residues. The V gene lost 10 bases and the J gene lost 4 bases, with 22 bases spanning the gap. Germline V CDR1 and CDR2: SNHLY, FYNNEI.

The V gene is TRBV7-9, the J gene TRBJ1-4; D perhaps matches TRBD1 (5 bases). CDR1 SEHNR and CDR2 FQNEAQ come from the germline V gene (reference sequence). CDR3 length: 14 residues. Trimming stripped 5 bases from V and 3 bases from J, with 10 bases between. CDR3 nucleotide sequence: TGTGCCAGCAGCCCGCGACAGTCTAATGAAAAACTGTTTTTT. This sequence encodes CASSPRQSNEKLFF.

The CDR3 protein is CSVEGGGREYEQYF. The CDR3 DNA reads TGCAGCGTTGAGGGTGGAGGACGAGAGTACGAGCAGTACTTC. This rearrangement joins TRBV29-1 to TRBJ2-7; D perhaps matches TRBD2 (5 bases). The CDR3 has 14 residues. In germline, CDR1 is SQVTM, CDR2 ANQGSEA. Trimming took off 3 bases at V and 4 bases at J, with 16 bases between the two ends.

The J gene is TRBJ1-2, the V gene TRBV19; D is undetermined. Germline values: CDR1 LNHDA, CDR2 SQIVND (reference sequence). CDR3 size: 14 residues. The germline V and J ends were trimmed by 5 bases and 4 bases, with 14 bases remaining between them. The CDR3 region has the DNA TGTGCCAGTAGTCTCGCAGGCGGTTTCTATGGCTACACCTTC. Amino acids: CASSLAGGFYGYTF.

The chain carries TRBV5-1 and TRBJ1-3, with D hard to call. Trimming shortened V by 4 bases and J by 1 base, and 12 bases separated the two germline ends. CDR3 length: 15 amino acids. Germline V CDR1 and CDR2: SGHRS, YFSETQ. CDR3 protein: CASSPSFWSGNTIYF. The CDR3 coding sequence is TGCGCCAGCAGCCCGAGCTTCTGGTCTGGAAACACCATATATTTT.

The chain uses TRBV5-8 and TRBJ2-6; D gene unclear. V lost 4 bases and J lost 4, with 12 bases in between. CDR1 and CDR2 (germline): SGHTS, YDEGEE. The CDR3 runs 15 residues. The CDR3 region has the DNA TGTGCCAGCAGCCCGAAGTATAAGGGGGCCAACGTCCTGACTTTC. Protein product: CASSPKYKGANVLTF.

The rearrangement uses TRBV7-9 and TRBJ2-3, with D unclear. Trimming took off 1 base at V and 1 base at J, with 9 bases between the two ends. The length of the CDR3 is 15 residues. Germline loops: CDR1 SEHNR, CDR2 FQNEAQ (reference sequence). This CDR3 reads CASSLGVTGTDTQYF. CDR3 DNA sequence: TGTGCCAGCAGCTTAGGGGTTACGGGCACAGATACGCAGTATTTT.

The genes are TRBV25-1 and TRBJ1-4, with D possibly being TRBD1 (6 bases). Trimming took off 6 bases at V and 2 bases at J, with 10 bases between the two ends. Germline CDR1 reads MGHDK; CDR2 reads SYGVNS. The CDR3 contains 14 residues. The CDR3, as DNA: TGTGCCAGCAGCTACAGGGACACTAATGAAAAACTGTTTTTT. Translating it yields CASSYRDTNEKLFF. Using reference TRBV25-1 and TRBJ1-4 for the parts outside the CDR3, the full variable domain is EADIYQTPRYLVIGTGKKITLECSQTMGHDKMYWYQQDPGMELHLIHYSYGVNSTEKGDLSSESTVSRIRTEHFPLTLESARPSHTSQYLCASSYRDTNEKLFFGSGTQLSVL.

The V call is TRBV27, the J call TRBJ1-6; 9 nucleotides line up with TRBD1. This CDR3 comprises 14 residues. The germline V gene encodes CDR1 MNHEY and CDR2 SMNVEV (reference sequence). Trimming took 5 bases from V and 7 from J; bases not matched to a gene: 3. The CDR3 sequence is CASSPGTGNSPLHF. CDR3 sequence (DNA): TGTGCCAGCAGTCCCGGGACAGGGAATTCACCCCTCCACTTT.

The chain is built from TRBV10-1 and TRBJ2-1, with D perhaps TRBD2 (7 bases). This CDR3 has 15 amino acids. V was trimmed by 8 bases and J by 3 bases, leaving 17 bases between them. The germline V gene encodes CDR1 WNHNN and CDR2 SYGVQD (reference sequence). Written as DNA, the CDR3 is TGCGCCAGCTCCCCTGGGGGGGGCTTCTACAATGAGCAGTTCTTC. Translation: CASSPGGGFYNEQFF.

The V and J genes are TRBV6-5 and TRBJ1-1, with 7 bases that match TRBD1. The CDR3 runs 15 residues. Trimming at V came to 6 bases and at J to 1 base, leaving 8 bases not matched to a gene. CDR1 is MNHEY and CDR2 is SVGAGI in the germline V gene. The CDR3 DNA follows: TGTGCCAGCAGAAGGGGAGGGGGCCGGAACACTGAAGCTTTCTTT. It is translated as CASRRGGGRNTEAFF.

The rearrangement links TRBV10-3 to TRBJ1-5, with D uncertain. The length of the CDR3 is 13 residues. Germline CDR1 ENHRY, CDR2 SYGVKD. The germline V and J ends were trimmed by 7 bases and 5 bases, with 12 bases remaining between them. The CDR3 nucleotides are TGTGCCATCAAAGGAAGGGAGGATCAGCCCCAGCATTTT. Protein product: CAIKGREDQPQHF.

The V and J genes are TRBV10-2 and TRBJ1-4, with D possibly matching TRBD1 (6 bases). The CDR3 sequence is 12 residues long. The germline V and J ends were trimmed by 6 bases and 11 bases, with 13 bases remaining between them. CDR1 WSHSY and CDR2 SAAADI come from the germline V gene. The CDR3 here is CASSEPQGKLFF. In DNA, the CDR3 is TGCGCCAGCAGCGAGCCTCAGGGGAAACTGTTTTTT.

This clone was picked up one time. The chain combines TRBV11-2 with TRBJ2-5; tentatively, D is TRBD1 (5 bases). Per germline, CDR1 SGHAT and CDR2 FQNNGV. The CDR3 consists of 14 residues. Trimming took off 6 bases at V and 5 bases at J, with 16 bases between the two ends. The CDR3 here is CASRRSGATETQYF. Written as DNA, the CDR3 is TGTGCCAGCAGACGATCTGGGGCTACGGAGACCCAGTACTTC.

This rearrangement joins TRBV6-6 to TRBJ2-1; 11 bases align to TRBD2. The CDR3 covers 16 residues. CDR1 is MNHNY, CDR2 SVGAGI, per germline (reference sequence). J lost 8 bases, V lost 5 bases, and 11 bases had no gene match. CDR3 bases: TGTGCCAGCAGTCCCTCAGGTAGCGGGGGGGCGTATGAGCAGTTCTTC. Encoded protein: CASSPSGSGGAYEQFF.

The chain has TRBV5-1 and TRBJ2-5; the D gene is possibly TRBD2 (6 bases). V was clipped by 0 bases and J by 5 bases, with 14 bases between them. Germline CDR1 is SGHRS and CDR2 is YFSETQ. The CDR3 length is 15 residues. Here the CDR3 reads CASSLAPIGGETQYF. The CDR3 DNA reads TGCGCCAGCAGCTTGGCCCCGATAGGAGGGGAGACCCAGTACTTC.

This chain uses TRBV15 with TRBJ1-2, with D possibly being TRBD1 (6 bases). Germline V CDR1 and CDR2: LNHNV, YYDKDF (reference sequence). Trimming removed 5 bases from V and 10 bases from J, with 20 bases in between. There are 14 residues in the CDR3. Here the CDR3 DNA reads TGTGCCACCAGCCGGGGGCCTCTTGGCCAGGACTACACCTTC. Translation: CATSRGPLGQDYTF.

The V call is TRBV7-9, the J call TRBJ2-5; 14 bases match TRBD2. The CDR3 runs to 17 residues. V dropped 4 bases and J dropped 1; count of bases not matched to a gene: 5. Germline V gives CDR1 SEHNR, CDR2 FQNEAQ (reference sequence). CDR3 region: CASSWGLAGVLQETQYF. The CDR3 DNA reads TGTGCCAGCAGCTGGGGACTAGCGGGGGTCCTCCAAGAGACCCAGTACTTC. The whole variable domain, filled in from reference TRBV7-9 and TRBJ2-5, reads DTGVSQNPRHKITKRGQNVTFRCDPISEHNRLYWYRQTLGQGPEFLTYFQNEAQLEKSRLLSDRFSAERPKGSFSTLEIQRTEQGDSAMYLCASSWGLAGVLQETQYFGPGTRLLVL.